This T cell receptor beta chain was recovered during a study of post-analysis software for immune sequencing data. General study results and limits: Batch-mates among the samples co-clustered strongly by F measure. Patients showed TRBV5-6, TRBV5-1 and TRBV20-1 among several TRBV segments more frequent than in controls. Those with multiple sclerosis, the patient group, showed significantly lower normalized Chao1 diversity than controls.

The CDR3 runs 15 residues. V lost 7 bases to trimming and J lost 6 bases, with 21 bases between them. Germline CDR1 and CDR2: SGHTA and FQGNSA. This clonotype was recorded at least ten times. Its antigen is undetermined. TCR beta cDNA libraries included unique molecular identifiers. Each CDR3 protein is one row after TCRdb ran MiXCR on the PCR reads. Found here are approximately 250,000 distinct CDR3 sequences, approximately 34% of them singletons; the top ten hold 4.5% to 5.5%. The TCR comes from a girl aged 5-17 years with multiple sclerosis. The rearrangement links TRBV7-2 to TRBJ1-1, with unresolved D. The source material was blood. The CDR3 coding sequence is TGTGCCAGCAATCCCTACGTGGGTAGGACCTCTGAAGCTTTCTTT. Protein sequence: CASNPYVGRTSEAFF.